The present TCR beta chain was sequenced within a study of cytomegalovirus exposure and HLA in healthy donors. This table comes from immunoSEQ multiplex PCR, and its TCRdb copy is limited to in-frame clones, with some not included. In the table there are approximately 140,000 clones, 80% to 90% of which are singletons. In germline, CDR1 is WNHNN, CDR2 SYGVQD (reference sequence). Trimming cost V 6 bases and J 4 bases, with 19 bases left between them. CDR3 size: 16 residues. The sequence came from a woman under 30 in good health and CMV-seropositive. This rearrangement joins TRBV10-1 to TRBJ2-1; D is perhaps TRBD2 (5 bases). Specimen: PBMCs. In nucleotides, the CDR3 is TGCGCCAGCAGACAGCGGCATATCCTCTCGTACAATGAGCAGTTCTTC. As protein: CASRQRHILSYNEQFF.